The clone carrying this T cell receptor (beta chain) occurred many times. The antigen is not known. The V gene lost 7 bases and the J gene lost 4 bases, with 11 bases spanning the gap. Germline lookup yields CDR1 SNHLY and CDR2 FYNNEI. The CDR3 is made up of 13 amino acids. Regions amplified from RNA transcripts were the TCR beta CDR3 regions. First-round RT-PCR with HTBI primers amplified the TCR CDR3 region. Using its own MiXCR run on the multiplex PCR reads, TCRdb lists one record per CDR3 protein. The repertoire holds 400,000 to 450,000 distinct CDR3 sequences, with 14% to 15% as singletons. Criteria for exclusion of patients were uncontrolled infection, other autoimmune disease, pregnancy or lactation. This entry is derived from a study of T cells in Graves' hyperthyroidism and ophthalmopathy. About the research overall: At initial diagnosis, before any treatment had begun, peripheral blood was obtained.

Whole-study findings and limits: A model of 13 V-J features distinguished ophthalmopathy from stable hyperthyroidism. Peripheral blood also featured most of the thyroid clonotypes expanded above 0.001.

This receptor was identified in a man aged 18 to 29 with Graves' ophthalmopathy. The sequenced sample consisted of blood. The chain recombines TRBV2 with TRBJ1-5; possibly TRBD1 for D (5 bases). CDR3: CASMGGRNQPQHF. In nucleotides, the CDR3 is TGTGCCAGCATGGGGGGTCGGAATCAGCCCCAGCATTTT.